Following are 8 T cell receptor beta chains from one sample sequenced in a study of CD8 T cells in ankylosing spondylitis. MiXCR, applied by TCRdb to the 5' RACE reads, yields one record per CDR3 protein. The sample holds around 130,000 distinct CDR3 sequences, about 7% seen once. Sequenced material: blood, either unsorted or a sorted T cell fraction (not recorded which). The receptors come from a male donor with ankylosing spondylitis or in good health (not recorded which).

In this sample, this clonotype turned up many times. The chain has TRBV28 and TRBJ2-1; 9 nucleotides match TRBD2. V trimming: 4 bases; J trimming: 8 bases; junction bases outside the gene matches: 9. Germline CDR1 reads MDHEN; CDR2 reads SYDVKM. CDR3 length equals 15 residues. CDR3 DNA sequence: TGTGCCAGCAGTTCTAGCGGGACCCCCGGGTATGAGCAGTTCTTC. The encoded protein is CASSSSGTPGYEQFF. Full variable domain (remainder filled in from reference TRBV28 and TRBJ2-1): DVKVTQSSRYLVKRTGEKVFLECVQDMDHENMFWYRQDPGLGLRLIYFSYDVKMKEKGDIPEGYSVSREKKERFSLILESASTNQTSMYLCASSSSGTPGYEQFFGPGTRLTVL.

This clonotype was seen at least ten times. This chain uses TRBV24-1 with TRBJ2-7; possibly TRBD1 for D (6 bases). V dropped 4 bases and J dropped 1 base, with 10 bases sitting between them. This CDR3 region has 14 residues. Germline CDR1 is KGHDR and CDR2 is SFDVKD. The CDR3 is CATSDPDSSYEQYF. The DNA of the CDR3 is TGTGCCACCAGTGACCCGGACAGTTCCTACGAGCAGTACTTC.

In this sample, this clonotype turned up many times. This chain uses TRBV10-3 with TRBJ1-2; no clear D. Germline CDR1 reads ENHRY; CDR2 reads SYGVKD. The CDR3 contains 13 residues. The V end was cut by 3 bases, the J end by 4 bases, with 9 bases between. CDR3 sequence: CAISEGSVYGYTF. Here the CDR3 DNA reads TGTGCCATCAGTGAAGGCAGCGTCTATGGCTACACCTTC.

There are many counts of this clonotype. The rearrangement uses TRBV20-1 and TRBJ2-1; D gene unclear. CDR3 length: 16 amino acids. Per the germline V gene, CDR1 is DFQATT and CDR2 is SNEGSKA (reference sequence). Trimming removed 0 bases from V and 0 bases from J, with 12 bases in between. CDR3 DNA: TGCAGTGCTAGAGATATCGGGTCGAGCTCCTACAATGAGCAGTTCTTC. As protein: CSARDIGSSSYNEQFF.

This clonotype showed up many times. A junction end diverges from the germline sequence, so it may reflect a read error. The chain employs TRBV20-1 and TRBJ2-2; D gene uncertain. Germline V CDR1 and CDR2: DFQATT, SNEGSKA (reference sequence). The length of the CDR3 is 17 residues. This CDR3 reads CCARDLTKGPNTGELFF. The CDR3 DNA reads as TGCTGTGCTAGAGATCTAACAAAGGGCCCGAACACCGGGGAGCTGTTTTTT.

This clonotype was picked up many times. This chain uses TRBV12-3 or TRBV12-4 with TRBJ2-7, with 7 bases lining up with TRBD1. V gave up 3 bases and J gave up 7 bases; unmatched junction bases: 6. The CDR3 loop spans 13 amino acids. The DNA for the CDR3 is TGTGCCAGCAGTTTCAACAGGGGCTCGGAGCAGTACTTC. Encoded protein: CASSFNRGSEQYF.

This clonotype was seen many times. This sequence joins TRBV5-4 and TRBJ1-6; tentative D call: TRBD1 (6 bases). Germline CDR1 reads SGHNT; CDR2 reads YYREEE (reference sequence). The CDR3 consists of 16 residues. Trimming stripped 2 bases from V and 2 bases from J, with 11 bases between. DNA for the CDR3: TGTGCCAGCAGCTTATCAGGGGTCGCCTATAATTCACCCCTCCACTTT. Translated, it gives CASSLSGVAYNSPLHF. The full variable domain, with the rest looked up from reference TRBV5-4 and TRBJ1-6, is ETGVTQSPTHLIKTRGQQVTLRCSSQSGHNTVSWYQQALGQGPQFIFQYYREEENGRGNFPPRFSGLQFPNYSSELNVNALELDDSALYLCASSLSGVAYNSPLHFGNGTRLTVT.

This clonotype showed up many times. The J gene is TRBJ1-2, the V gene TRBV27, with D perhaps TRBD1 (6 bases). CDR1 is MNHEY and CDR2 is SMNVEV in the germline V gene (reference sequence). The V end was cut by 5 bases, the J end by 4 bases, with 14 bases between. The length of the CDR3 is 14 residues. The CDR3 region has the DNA TGTGCCAGCAGTCCCCGCGGAGGGGGCTATGGCTACACCTTC. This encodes CASSPRGGGYGYTF.